Given below is one TCR beta chain in context. The antigen is undetermined. This may be a read error: a much more frequent sequence differs by one nucleotide. Sorting selected naive CD8 T cells with a CD8+CD4-CCR7+CD45RA+ phenotype. This entry is derived from a study of molecular identifiers for immune sequencing clone quantification. Study as a whole: For replicates, RNA isolated from approximately 20,000 or 100,000 naive CD8 cells was divided into five portions, of which four were sequenced.

Points from the study as a whole: Under 1% of molecules in naive cells, but over 98% of effector molecules, belonged to clones above 20 RNA copies.

Listed TCR primers and previously described methods were used for bulk TCR libraries. MiXCR, run by TCRdb on the PCR reads, gives a single entry per CDR3 protein. The repertoire holds about 320,000 distinct CDR3 sequences, with 24% as singletons. CDR3 length equals 16 residues. Trimming removed 4 bases from V and 4 bases from J, with 19 bases in between. The germline V gene encodes CDR1 SGHVS and CDR2 FNYEAQ. The chain couples TRBV7-6 to TRBJ2-5, with a weak D call TRBD2 (6 bases). The material sequenced was naive CD8+ T cells from blood, with Jurkat cell RNA spiked in. The subset is: FACS-sorted CD8+CD4-CCR7+CD45RA+ naive T cells. This sequence originates from a human donor in good health. Some libraries in this study had Jurkat cell RNA spiked in. CDR3 sequence (DNA): TGTGCCAGCAGCTCCCACCCCAGCGGGCTCGGAGAGACCCAGTACTTC. Translated, it gives CASSSHPSGLGETQYF.